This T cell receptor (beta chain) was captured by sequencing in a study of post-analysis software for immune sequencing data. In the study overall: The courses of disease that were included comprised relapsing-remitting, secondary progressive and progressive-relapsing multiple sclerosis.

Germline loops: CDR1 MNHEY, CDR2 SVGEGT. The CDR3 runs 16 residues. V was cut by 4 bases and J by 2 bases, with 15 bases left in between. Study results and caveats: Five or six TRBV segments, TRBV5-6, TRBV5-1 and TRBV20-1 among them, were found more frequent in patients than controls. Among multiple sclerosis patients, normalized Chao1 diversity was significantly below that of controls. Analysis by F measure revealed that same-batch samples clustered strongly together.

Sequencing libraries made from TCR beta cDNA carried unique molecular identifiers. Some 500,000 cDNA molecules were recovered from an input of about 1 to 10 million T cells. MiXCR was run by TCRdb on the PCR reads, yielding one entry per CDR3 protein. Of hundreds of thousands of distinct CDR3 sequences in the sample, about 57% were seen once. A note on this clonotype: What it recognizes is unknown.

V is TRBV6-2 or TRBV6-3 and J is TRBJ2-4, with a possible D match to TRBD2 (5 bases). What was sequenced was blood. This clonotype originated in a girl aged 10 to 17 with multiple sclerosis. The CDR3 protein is CASSSPERVTKNIQYF. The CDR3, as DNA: TGTGCCAGCAGTTCCCCAGAGAGGGTCACCAAAAACATTCAGTACTTC.